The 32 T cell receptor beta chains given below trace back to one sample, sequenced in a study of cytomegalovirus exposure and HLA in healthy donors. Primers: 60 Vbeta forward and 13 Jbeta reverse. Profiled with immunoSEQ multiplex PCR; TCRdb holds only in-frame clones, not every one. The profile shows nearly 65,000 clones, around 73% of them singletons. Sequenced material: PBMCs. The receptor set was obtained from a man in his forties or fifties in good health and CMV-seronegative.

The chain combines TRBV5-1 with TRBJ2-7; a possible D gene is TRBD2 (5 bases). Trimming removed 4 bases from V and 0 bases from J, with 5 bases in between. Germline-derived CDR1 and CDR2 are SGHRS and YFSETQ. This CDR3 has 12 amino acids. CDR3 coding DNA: TGCGCCAGCAGCCGGGACTCCTACGAGCAGTACTTC. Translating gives CASSRDSYEQYF.

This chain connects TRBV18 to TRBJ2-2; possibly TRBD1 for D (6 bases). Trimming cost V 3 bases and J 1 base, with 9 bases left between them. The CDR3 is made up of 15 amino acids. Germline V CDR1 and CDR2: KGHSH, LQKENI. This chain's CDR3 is CASSPKGENTGELFF. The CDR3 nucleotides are TGTGCCAGCTCACCCAAGGGGGAGAACACCGGGGAGCTGTTTTTT.

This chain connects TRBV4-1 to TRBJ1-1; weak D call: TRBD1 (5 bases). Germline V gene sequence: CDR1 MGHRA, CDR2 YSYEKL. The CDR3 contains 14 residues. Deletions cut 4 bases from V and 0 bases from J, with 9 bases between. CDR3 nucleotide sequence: TGCGCCAGCAGCCCACGACAGCTGAACACTGAAGCTTTCTTT. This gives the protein CASSPRQLNTEAFF.

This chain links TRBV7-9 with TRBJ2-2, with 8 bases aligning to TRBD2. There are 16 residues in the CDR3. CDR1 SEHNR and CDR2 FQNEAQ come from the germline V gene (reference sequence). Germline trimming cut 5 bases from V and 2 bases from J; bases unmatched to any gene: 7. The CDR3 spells CASSPRTSINTGELFF. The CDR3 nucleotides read TGTGCCAGCAGCCCAAGGACTAGCATCAACACCGGGGAGCTGTTTTTT.

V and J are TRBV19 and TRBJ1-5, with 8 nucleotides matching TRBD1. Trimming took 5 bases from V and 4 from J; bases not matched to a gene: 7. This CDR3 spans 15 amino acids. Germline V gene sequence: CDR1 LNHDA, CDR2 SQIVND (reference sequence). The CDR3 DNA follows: TGTGCCAGTAGTCCCGTCCAGGGGGCGAATCAGCCCCAGCATTTT. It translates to CASSPVQGANQPQHF.

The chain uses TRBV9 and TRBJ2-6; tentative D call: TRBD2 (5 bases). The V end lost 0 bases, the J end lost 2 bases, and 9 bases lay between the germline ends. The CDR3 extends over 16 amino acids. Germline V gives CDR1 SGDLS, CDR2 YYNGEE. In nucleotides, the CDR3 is TGTGCCAGCAGCGTAGGTGCCGGGGCTGGGGCCAACGTCCTGACTTTC. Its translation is CASSVGAGAGANVLTF.

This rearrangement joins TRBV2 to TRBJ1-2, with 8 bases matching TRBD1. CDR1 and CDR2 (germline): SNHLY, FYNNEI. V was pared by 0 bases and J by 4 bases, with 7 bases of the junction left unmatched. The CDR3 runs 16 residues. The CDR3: CASSEAGTGRTYGYTF. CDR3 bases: TGTGCCAGCAGTGAAGCGGGGACAGGACGGACCTATGGCTACACCTTC.

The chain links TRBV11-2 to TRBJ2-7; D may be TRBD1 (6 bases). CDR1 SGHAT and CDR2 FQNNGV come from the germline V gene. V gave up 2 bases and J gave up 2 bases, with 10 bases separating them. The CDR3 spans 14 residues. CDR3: CASSLKQGTYEQYF. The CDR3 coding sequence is TGTGCCAGCAGCTTAAAACAGGGAACCTACGAGCAGTACTTC.

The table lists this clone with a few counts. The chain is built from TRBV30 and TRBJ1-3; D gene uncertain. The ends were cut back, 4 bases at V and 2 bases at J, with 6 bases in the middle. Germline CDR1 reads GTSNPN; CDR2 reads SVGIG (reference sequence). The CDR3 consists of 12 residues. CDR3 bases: TGTGCCTGGATTCGGGCTGGAAACACCATATATTTT. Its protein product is CAWIRAGNTIYF.

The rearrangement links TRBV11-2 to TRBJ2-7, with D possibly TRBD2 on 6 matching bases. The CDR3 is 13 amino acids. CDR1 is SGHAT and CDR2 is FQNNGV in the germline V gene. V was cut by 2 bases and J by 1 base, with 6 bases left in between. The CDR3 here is CASSLRGSYEQYF. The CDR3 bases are TGTGCCAGCAGCTTACGGGGGTCCTACGAGCAGTACTTC.

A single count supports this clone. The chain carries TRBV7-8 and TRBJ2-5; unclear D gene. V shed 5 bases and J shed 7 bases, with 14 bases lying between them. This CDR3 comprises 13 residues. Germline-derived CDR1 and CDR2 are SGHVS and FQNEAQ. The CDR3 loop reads CASSPEASATQYF. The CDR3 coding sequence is TGTGCCAGCAGCCCGGAAGCGAGTGCGACCCAGTACTTC.

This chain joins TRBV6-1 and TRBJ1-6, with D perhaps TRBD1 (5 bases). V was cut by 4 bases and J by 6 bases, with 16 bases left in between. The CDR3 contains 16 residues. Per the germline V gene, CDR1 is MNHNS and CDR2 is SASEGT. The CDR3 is CASSGLQGNLNSPLHF. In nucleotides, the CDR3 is TGTGCCAGCAGTGGTCTTCAGGGCAACCTTAATTCACCCCTCCACTTT.

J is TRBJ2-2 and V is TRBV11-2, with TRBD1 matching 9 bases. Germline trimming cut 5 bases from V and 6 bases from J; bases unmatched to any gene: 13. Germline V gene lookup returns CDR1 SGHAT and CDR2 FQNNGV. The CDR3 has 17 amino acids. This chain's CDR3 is CASSTDTGTGWPGELFF. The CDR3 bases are TGTGCCAGCAGCACAGATACCGGGACAGGGTGGCCCGGGGAGCTGTTTTTT.

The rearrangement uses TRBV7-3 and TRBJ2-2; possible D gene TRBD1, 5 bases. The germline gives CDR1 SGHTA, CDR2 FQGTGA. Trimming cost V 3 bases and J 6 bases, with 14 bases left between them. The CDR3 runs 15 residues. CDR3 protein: CASSFNQGYAGELFF. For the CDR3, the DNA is TGTGCCAGCAGCTTTAATCAGGGTTATGCCGGGGAGCTGTTTTTT.

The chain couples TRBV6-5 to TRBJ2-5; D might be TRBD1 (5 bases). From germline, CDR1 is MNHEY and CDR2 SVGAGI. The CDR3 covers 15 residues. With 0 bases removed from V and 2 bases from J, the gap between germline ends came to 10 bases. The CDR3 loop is CASSYSEDRQETQYF. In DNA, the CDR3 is TGTGCCAGCAGTTACTCCGAAGACAGACAAGAGACCCAGTACTTC.

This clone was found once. CDR3 DNA: TGCAGCGGATCGCCGGGACAGGGGTTCGCTGGCTACACCTTC. Its protein is CSGSPGQGFAGYTF. This chain links TRBV29-1 with TRBJ1-2, with 10 positions matching TRBD1. Germline assignment: CDR1 SQVTM and CDR2 ANQGSEA. CDR3 length: 14 amino acids. V trimming: 7 bases; J trimming: 7 bases; junction bases outside the gene matches: 12.

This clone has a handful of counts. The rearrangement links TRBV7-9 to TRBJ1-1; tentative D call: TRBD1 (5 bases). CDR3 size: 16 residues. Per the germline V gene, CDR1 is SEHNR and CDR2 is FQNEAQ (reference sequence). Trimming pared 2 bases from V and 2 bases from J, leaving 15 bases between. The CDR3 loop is CASSLSIGHDNTEAFF. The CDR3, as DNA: TGTGCCAGCAGCTTAAGTATAGGACACGACAACACTGAAGCTTTCTTT.

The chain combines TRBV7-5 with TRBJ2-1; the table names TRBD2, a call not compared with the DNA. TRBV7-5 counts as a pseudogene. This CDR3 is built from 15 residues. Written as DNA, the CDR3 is TGTGCCAGAAGCTTAGTGTGGACTAGTCGCAATGAGCAGTTCTTC. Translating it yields CARSLVWTSRNEQFF.

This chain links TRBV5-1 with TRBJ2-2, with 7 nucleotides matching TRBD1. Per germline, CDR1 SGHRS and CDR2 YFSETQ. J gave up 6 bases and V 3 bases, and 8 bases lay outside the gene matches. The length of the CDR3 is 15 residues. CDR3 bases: TGCGCCAGCAGCTCAGATTATACAGGGGCCGGGGAGCTGTTTTTT. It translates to CASSSDYTGAGELFF.

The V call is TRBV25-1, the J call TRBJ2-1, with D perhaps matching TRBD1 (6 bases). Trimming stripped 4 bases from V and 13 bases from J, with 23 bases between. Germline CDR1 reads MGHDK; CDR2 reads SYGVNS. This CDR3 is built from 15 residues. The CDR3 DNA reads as TGTGCCAGCAGTGCACTCACAGGGACCGGCAATGGACAGTTCTTC. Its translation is CASSALTGTGNGQFF.

The chain's CDR3 is CASSSGQGLLGYGYTF. As DNA, the CDR3 is TGTGCCAGCAGTTCGGGACAGGGCCTTTTAGGCTATGGCTACACCTTC. The chain has TRBV6-5 and TRBJ1-2, with 9 bases identical to TRBD1. CDR1 MNHEY and CDR2 SVGAGI come from the germline V gene. The CDR3 is 16 amino acids. With V trimmed by 4 bases and J by 4 bases, 10 bases remained unmatched.

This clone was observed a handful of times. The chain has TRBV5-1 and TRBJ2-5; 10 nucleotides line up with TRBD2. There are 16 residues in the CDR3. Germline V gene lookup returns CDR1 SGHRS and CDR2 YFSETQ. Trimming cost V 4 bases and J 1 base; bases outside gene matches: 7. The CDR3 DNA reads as TGCGCCAGCAGCCCGACCTCTAGCGGGGGCCAAGAGACCCAGTACTTC. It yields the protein CASSPTSSGGQETQYF.

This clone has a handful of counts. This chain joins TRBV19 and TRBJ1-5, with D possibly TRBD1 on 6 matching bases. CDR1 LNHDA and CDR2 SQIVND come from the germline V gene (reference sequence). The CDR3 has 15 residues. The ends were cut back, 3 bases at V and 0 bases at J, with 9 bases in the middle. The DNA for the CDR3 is TGTGCCAGTAGTATGGGCAGGGGTAGCAATCAGCCCCAGCATTTT. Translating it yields CASSMGRGSNQPQHF.

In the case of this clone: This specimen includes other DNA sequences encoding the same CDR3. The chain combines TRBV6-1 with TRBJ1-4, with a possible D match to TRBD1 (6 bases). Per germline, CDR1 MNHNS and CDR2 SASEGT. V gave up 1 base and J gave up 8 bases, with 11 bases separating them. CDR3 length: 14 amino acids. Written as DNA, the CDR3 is TGTGCCAGCAGTGAAGACAGGGCATACGAAAAACTGTTTTTT. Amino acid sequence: CASSEDRAYEKLFF.

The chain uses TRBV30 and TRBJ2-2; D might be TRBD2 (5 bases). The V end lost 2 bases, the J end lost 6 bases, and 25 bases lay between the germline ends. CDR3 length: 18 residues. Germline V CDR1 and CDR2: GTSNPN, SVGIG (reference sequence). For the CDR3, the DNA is TGTGCCTGGAGTAGAACTCGGGTTAGGGCCCCGAGGGCCGGGGAGCTGTTTTTT. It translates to CAWSRTRVRAPRAGELFF.

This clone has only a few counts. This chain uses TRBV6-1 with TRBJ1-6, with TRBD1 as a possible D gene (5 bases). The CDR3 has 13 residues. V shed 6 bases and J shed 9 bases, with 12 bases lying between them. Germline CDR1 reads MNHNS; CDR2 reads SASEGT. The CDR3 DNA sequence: TGTGCCAGCAGGATCAGGGATGCTTCACCCCTCCACTTT. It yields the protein CASRIRDASPLHF.

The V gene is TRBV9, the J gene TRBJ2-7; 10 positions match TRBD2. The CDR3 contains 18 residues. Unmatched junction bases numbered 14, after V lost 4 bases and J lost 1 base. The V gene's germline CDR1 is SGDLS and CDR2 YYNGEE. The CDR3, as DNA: TGTGCCAGCAGCCTGGCACCTAGCGGGGGCCGGACATCCTACGAGCAGTACTTC. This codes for CASSLAPSGGRTSYEQYF.

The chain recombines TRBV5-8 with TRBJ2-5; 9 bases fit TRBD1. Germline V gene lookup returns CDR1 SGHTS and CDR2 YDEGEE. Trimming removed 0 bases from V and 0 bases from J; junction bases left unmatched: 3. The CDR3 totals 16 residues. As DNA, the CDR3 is TGTGCCAGCAGCTTGGGTGGGACAGGGTACCAAGAGACCCAGTACTTC. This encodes CASSLGGTGYQETQYF.

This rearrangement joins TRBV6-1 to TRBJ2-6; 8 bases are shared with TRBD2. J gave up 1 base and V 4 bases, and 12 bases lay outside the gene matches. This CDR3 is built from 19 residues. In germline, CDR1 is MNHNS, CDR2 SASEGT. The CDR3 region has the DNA TGTGCCAGCAGTGCCCAGTTGCGGGGGGTCAATTCTGGGGCCAACGTCCTGACTTTC. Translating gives CASSAQLRGVNSGANVLTF.

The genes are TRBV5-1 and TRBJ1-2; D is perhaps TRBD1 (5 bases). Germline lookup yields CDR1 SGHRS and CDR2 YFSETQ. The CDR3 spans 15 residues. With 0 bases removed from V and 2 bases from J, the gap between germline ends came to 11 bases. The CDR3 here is CASSLDAGSNYGYTF. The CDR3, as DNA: TGCGCCAGCAGCTTGGACGCAGGGTCCAACTATGGCTACACCTTC.

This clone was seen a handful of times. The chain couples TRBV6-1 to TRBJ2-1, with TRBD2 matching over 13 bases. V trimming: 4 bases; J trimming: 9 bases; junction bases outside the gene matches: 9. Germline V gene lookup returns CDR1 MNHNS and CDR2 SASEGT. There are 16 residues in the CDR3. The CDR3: CASSVKLAGGRGEQFF. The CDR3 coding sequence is TGTGCCAGCAGTGTAAAACTAGCGGGGGGGCGGGGTGAGCAGTTCTTC.

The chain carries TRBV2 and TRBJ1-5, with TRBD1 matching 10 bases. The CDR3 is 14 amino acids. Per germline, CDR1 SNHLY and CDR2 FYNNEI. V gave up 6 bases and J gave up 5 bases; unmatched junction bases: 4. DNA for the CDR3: TGTGCCAGCAGGATAGGGACAGGGGATCAGCCCCAGCATTTT. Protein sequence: CASRIGTGDQPQHF. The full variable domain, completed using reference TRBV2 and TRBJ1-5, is EPEVTQTPSHQVTQMGQEVILRCVPISNHLYFYWYRQILGQKVEFLVSFYNNEISEKSEIFDDQFSVERPDGSNFTLKIRSTKLEDSAMYFCASRIGTGDQPQHFGDGTRLSIL.